This T cell receptor beta chain appears in the sequencing data of a study of metastatic and nonmetastatic thyroid tumors. Background on the study: From malignant and benign thyroid patients, repertoires in blood and in tumor or nodule tissue were compared.

Points from the study as a whole: It was reported that TCR beta diversity was significantly higher in malignant thyroid tumors than benign nodules, in blood and tumor.

This clone was observed at least ten times. Its antigen remains unknown. Since a much larger clone is just one base distant, this may be a read error. This sample includes further DNA sequences coding for the same CDR3. The CDR3 runs to 13 residues. CDR1 is MDHEN and CDR2 is SYDVKM in the germline V gene. MiXCR re-clonotyped the PCR reads for TCRdb. The sample carries fewer than 15,000 clones, around 23% recorded once. The entire patient cohort was treatment-naive prior to thyroid surgery. This chain uses TRBV28 with TRBJ2-1, with 14 bases fitting TRBD2. Sequenced sample: blood. The clonotype originates from a female donor with papillary thyroid cancer or a benign thyroid nodule (not recorded which). Some clones in this sample may be carry-over from other donors' samples. CDR3 sequence (DNA): TGTGCCAGCAGTCCACCGGGACTAGCGGGGGAATACTTC. This translates into CASSPPGLAGEYF.